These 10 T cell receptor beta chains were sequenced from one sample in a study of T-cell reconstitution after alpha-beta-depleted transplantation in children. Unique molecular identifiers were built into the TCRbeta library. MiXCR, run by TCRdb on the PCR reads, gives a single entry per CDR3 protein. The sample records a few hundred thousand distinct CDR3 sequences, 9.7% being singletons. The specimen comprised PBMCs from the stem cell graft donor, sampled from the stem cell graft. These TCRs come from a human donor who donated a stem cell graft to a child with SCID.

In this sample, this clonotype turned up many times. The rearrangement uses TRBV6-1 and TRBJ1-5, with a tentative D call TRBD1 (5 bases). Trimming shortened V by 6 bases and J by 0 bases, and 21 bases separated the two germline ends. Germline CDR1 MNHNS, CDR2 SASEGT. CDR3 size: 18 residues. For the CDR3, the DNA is TGTGCCAGCAGGCCCCGCGTGAGTACAGGATATAGCAATCAGCCCCAGCATTTT. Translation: CASRPRVSTGYSNQPQHF.

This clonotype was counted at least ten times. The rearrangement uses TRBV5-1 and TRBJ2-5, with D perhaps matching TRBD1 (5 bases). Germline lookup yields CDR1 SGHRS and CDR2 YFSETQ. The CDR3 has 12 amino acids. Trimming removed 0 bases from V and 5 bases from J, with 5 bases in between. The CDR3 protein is CASSLEGETQYF. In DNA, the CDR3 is TGCGCCAGCAGCTTGGAGGGGGAGACCCAGTACTTC.

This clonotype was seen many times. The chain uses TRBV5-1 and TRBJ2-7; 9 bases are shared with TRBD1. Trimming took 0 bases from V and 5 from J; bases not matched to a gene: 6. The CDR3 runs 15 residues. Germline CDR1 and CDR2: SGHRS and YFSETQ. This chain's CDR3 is CASSLVGQGTHEQYF. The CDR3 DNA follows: TGCGCCAGCAGCTTGGTTGGACAGGGGACCCACGAGCAGTACTTC.

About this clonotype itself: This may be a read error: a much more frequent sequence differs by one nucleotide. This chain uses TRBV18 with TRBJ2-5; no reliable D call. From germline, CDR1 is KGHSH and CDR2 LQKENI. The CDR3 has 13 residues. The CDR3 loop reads CASSPGSEKTKYF. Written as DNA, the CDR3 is TGTGCCAGCTCACCAGGGTCAGAGAAGACCAAGTACTTC.

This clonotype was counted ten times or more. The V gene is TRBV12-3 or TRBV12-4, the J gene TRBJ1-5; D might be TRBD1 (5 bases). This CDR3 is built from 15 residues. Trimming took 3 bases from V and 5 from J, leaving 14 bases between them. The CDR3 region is CASSLGLLPYQPQHF. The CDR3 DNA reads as TGTGCCAGCAGTTTGGGGCTTTTACCTTATCAGCCCCAGCATTTT.

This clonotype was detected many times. The CDR3 protein is CASSLVAGLGNEKLFF. The CDR3 DNA is TGTGCCAGCAGCTTAGTAGCTGGGCTGGGAAATGAAAAACTGTTTTTT. The chain links TRBV7-2 to TRBJ1-4; D call uncertain. The CDR3 totals 16 residues. The germline CDR1 and CDR2 sequences are SGHTA and FQGNSA. The V gene lost 1 base and the J gene lost 5 bases, with 14 bases spanning the gap.

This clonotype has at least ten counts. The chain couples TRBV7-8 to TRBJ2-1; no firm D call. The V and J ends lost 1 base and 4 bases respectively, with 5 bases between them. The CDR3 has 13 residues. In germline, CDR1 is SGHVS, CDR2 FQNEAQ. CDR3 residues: CASSLDRYNEQFF. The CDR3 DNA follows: TGTGCCAGCAGCTTAGATAGGTACAATGAGCAGTTCTTC.

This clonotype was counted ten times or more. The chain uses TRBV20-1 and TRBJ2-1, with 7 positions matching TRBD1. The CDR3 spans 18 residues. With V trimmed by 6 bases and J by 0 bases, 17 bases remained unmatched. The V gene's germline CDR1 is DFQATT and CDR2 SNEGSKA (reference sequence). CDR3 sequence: CSAQKTGILLSSYNEQFF. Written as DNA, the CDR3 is TGCAGTGCCCAGAAGACAGGGATTTTATTGAGCTCCTACAATGAGCAGTTCTTC.

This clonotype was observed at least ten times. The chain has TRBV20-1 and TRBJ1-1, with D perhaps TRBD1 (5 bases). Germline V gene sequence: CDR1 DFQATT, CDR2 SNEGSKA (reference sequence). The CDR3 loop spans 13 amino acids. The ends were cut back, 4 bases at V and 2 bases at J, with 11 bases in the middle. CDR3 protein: CSATPGDNTEAFF. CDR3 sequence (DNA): TGCAGTGCTACCCCTGGGGACAACACTGAAGCTTTCTTT.

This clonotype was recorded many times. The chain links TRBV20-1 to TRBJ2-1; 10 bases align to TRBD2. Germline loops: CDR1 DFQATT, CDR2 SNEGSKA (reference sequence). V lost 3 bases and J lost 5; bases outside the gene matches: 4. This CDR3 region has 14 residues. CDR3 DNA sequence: TGCAGTGCTAGTGCCCTAGCGGGGGACAATGAGCAGTTCTTC. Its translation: CSASALAGDNEQFF.